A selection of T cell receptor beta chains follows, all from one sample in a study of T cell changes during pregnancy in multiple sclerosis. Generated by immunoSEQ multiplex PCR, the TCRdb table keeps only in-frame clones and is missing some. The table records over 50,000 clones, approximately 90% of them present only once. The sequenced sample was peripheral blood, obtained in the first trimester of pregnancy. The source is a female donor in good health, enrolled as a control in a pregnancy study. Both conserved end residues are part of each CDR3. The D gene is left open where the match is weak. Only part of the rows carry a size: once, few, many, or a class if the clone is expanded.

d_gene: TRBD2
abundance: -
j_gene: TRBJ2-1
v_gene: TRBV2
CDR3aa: CASSDSRSGRMEYEQFF
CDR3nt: TGTGCCAGCAGTGATTCCAGGAGCGGGAGGATGGAATATGAGCAGTTCTTC

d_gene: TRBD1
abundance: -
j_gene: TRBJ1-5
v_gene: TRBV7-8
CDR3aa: CASSSLPGQTYNQPQHF
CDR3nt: TGTGCCAGCAGCTCTCTCCCGGGACAGACCTACAATCAGCCCCAGCATTTT

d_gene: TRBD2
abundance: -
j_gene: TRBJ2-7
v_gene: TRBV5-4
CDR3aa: CASSFSRERGVSYEQYF
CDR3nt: TGTGCCAGCAGCTTCAGTCGTGAGCGGGGGGTCTCCTACGAGCAGTACTTC

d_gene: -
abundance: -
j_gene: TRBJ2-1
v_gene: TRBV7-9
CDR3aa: CASSLSESSYNEQFF
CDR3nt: TGTGCCAGCAGCTTGTCGGAGAGCTCCTACAATGAGCAGTTCTTC

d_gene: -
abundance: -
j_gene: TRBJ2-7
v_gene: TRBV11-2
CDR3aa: CASSPQRPHEQYF
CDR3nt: TGTGCCAGCAGCCCACAGCGGCCCCACGAGCAGTACTTC

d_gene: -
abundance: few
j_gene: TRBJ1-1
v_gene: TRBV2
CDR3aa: CASSVWPNTEAFF
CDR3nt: TGTGCCAGCAGTGTATGGCCGAACACTGAAGCTTTCTTT

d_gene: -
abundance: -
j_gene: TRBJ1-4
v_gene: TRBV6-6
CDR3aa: CASSYSPGVNEKLFF
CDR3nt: TGTGCCAGCAGTTACTCGCCCGGGGTTAATGAAAAACTGTTTTTT

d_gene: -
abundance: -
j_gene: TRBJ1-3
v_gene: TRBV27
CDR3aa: CASSLGHSGNTIYF
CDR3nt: TGTGCCAGCAGTCTCGGACACTCTGGAAACACCATATATTTT

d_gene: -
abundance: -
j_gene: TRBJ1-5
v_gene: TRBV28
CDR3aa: CASSFGTNQPQHF
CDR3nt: TGTGCCAGCAGTTTTGGGACAAATCAGCCCCAGCATTTT

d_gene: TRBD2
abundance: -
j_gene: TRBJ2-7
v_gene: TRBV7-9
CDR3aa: CASSSGTSFDEQYF
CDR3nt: TGTGCCAGCAGCTCCGGGACTAGCTTCGACGAGCAGTACTTC

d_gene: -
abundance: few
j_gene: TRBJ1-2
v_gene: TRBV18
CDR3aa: CASSPPGVYGYTF
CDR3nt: TGTGCCAGCTCACCACCGGGCGTTTATGGCTACACCTTC

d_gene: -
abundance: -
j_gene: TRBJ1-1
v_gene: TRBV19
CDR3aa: CASRLFGRNTEAFF
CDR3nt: TGTGCCAGTAGATTATTTGGGAGGAACACTGAAGCTTTCTTT

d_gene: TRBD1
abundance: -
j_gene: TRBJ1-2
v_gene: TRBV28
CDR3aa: CASSSGTGNGYTF
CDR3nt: TGTGCCAGCAGTTCTGGGACAGGTAATGGCTACACCTTC

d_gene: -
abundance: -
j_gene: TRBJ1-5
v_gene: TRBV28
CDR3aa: CASSQISNQPQHF
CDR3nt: TGTGCCAGCAGTCAGATTAGCAATCAGCCCCAGCATTTT

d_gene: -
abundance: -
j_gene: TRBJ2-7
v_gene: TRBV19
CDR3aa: CASSMGLFYEQYF
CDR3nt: TGTGCCAGTAGTATGGGACTCTTTTACGAGCAGTACTTC

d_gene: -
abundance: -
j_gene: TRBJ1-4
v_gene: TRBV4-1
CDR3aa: CASSLNRQSEKLFF
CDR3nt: TGCGCCAGCAGCCTCAACAGACAAAGTGAAAAACTGTTTTTT

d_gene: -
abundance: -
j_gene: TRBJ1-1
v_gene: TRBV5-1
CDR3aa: CASSLWTGSNTEAFF
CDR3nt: TGCGCCAGCAGCTTGTGGACGGGATCGAACACTGAAGCTTTCTTT

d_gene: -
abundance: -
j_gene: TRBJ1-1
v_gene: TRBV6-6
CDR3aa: CASSTPDSRNTEAFF
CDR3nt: TGTGCCAGCAGCACACCAGATAGCCGGAACACTGAAGCTTTCTTT

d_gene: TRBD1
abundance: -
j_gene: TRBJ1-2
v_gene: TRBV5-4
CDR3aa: CASSTRTGNGYTF
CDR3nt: TGTGCCAGCAGCACACGGACAGGGAATGGCTACACCTTC

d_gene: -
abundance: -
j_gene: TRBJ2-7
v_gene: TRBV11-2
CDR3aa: CASSPSTGSRRYEQYF
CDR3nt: TGTGCCAGCAGCCCCTCCACCGGGAGTCGTAGGTACGAGCAGTACTTC

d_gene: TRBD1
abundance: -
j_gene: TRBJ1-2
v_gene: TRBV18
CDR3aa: CTSSRTGESYGYTF
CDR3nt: TGTACCAGCTCAAGAACAGGGGAATCCTATGGCTACACCTTC